Given below is one T cell receptor beta chain in context. RNA was extracted with the RNeasy kit, and a quantity of roughly 0.5 to 1 ug was reverse transcribed using random hexamers. MiXCR, run by TCRdb on the immunoSEQ multiplex PCR reads, gives a single entry per CDR3 protein. The sample contains some 26,000 distinct CDR3 sequences, just under 95% of which appear only once. Per the germline V gene, CDR1 is SGHVS and CDR2 is FNYEAQ. This CDR3 spans 15 amino acids. The V gene lost 4 bases and the J gene lost 2 bases, with 15 bases spanning the gap. The data stem from a study of CD8 T cells in Susac syndrome. Study summary: Among the sequenced Susac syndrome patients, over five had active disease while about 8 were in remission. Treatment at blood withdrawal was none, corticosteroids, or intravenous immunoglobulin alone in Susac syndrome patients.

The rearrangement links TRBV7-6 to TRBJ2-7; possible D gene TRBD2, 6 bases. The sequence derives from a human donor with Susac syndrome. The sequenced sample consisted of CD8+ T cells from PBMCs. CDR3 protein: CASSSGGAGAYEQYF. CDR3 in DNA: TGTGCCAGCAGCTCCGGCGGGGCCGGAGCCTACGAGCAGTACTTC. The whole variable domain, filled in from reference TRBV7-6 and TRBJ2-7, reads GAGVSQSPRYKVTKRGQDVALRCDPISGHVSLYWYRQALGQGPEFLTYFNYEAQQDKSGLPNDRFSAERPEGSISTLTIQRTEQRDSAMYRCASSSGGAGAYEQYFGPGTRLTVT.